This TCR beta chain was captured in a study of cytomegalovirus exposure and HLA in healthy donors. Points from the study as a whole: In vitro confirmation showed a few CMV-associated chains to be CMV antigen specific. It was taken for granted in presence/absence analyses that sequencing depth across donors was roughly uniform. Serostatus for CMV was the only available immune exposure information. Sequencing artifact likely explains a cluster of highly shared sequence variants.

About this clone itself: The antigen is undetermined.

Germline CDR1 is SGHDT and CDR2 is YYEEEE. The V gene lost 5 bases and the J gene lost 5 bases, with 10 bases spanning the gap. This CDR3 is built from 12 residues. The primer mix had 60 Vbeta and 13 Jbeta primers. Clones were sequenced by immunoSEQ multiplex PCR, and TCRdb holds only the in-frame ones, with some missing. The table has 200,000 or so clones, about 90% seen once. The sequence was collected from a girl under three years old in good health and CMV-seronegative. Sequenced input: PBMCs. The chain employs TRBV5-6 and TRBJ2-5; no definite D call. The CDR3 is CASRTVGETQYF. The CDR3 region has the DNA TGTGCCAGCAGGACCGTCGGGGAGACCCAGTACTTC. Full variable domain (missing parts from reference TRBV5-6 and TRBJ2-5): DAGVTQSPTHLIKTRGQQVTLRCSPKSGHDTVSWYQQALGQGPQFIFQYYEEEERQRGNFPDRFSGHQFPNYSSELNVNALLLGDSALYLCASRTVGETQYFGPGTRLLVL.